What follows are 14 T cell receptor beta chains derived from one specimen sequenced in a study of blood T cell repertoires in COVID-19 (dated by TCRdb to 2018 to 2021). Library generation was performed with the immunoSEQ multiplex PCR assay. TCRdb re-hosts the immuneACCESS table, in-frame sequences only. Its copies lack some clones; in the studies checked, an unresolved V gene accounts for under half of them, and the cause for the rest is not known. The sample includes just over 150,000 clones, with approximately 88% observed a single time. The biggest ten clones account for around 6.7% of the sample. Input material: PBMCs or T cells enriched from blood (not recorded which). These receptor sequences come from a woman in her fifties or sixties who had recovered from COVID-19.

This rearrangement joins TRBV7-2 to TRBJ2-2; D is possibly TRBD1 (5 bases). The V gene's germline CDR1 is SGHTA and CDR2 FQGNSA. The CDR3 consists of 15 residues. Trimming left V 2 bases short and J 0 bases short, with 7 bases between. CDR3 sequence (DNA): TGTGCCAGCAGCTTAAGGACATCGAACACCGGGGAGCTGTTTTTT. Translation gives CASSLRTSNTGELFF.

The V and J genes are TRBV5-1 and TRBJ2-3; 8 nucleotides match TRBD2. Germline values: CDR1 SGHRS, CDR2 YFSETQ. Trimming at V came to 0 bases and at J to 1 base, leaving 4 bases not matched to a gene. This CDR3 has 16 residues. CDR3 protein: CASSLGSAGGTDTQYF. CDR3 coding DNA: TGCGCCAGCAGCTTGGGATCAGCGGGGGGCACAGATACGCAGTATTTT.

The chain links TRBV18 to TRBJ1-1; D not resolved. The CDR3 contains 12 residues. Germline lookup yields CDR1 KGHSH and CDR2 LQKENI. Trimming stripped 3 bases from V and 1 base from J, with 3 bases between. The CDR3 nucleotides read TGTGCCAGCTCACCCTCGAACACTGAAGCTTTCTTT. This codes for CASSPSNTEAFF.

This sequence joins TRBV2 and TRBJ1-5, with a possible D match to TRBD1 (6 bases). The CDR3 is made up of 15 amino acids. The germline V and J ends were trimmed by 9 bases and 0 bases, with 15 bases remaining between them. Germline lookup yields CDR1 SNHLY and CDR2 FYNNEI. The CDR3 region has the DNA TGTGCCAGAATAAACAGGGACCTTAGCAATCAGCCCCAGCATTTT. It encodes CARINRDLSNQPQHF.

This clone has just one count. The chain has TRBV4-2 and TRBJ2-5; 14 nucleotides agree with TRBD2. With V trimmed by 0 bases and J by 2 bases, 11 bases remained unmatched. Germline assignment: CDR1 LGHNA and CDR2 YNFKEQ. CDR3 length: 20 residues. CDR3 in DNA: TGTGCCAGCAGCCAAGATTCGAGCTCCAGACTAGCGGGGGGGCAAGAGACCCAGTACTTC. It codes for CASSQDSSSRLAGGQETQYF.

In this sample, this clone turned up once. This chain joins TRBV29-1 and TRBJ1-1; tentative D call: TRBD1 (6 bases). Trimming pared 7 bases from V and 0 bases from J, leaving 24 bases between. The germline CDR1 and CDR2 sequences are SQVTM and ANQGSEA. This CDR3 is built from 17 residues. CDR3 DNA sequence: TGCAGCGCCACTGGGACATCCATCCGGACAGTGAACACTGAAGCTTTCTTT. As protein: CSATGTSIRTVNTEAFF.

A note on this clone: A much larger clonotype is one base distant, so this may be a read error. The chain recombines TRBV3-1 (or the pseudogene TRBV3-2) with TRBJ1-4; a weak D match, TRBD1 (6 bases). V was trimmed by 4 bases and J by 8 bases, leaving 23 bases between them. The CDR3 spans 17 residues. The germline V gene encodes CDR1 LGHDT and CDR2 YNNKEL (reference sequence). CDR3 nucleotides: TGTGCCAGCAGCCCCCACCGCACAGGGTCAAGGAGAGAAAAACTGTTTTTT. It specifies CASSPHRTGSRREKLFF.

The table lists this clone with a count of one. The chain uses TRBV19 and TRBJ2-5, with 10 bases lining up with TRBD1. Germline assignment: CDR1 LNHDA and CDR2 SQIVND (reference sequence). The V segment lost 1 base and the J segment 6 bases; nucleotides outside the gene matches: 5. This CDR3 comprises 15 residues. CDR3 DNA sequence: TGTGCCAGTAGTATAGTAAAGGGACAGGGGAAGACCCAGTACTTC. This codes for CASSIVKGQGKTQYF.

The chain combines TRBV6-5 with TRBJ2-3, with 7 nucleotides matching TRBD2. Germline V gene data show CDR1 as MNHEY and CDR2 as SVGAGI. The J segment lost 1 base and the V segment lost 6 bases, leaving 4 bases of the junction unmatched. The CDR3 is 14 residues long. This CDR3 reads CASRLAARTDTQYF. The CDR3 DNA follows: TGTGCCAGCAGGCTAGCGGCACGCACAGATACGCAGTATTTT.

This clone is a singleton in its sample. CDR3 sequence (DNA): TGTGCCACCAGTCGTACGGGTCTCGGGGAGCTGTTTTTT. Amino acids: CATSRTGLGELFF. The chain joins TRBV24-1 to TRBJ2-2; D unclear. The CDR3 is 13 residues long. V lost 6 bases, J lost 7 bases, and 11 bases lay in between. Germline assignment: CDR1 KGHDR and CDR2 SFDVKD.

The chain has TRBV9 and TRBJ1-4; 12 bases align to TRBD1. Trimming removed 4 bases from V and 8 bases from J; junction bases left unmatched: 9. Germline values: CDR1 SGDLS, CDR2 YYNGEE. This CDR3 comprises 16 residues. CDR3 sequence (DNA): TGTGCCAGCAGCCCCCGTATCGGGACAGGGGGCGAAAAACTGTTTTTT. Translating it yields CASSPRIGTGGEKLFF.

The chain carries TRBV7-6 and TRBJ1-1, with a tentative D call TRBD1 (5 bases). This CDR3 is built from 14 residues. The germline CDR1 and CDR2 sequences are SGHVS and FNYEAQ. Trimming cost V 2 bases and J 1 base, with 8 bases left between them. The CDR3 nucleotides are TGTGCCAGCAGCTTAACCCAGGGGAACACTGAAGCTTTCTTT. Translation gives CASSLTQGNTEAFF.

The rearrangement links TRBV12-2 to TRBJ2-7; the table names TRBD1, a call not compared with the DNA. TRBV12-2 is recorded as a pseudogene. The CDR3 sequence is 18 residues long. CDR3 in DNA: TGTGCAAGTCGCTTAGCGAAGAGTCGCGGGACAGCGGACTACGAGCAGTACTTC. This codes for CASRLAKSRGTADYEQYF.

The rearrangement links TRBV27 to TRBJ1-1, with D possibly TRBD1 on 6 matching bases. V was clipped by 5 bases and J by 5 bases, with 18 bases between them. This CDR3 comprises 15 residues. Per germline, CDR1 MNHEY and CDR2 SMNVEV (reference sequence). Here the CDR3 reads CASSPIPGARTEAFF. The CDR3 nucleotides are TGTGCCAGCAGTCCCATACCAGGGGCGAGGACTGAAGCTTTCTTT.